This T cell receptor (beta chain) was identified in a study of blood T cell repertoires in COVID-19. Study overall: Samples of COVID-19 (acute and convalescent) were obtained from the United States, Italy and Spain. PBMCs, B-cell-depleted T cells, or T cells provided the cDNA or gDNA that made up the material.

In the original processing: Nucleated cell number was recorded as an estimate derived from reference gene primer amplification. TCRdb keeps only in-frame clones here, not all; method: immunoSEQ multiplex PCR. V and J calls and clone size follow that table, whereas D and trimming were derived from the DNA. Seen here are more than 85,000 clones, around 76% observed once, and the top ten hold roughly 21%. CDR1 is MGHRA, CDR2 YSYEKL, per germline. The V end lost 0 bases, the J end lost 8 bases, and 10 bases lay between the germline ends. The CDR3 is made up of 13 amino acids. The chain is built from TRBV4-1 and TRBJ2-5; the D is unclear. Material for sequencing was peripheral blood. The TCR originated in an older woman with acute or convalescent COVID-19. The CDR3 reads CASSQDSRDTQYF. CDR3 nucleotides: TGCGCCAGCAGCCAAGACTCCCGAGATACCCAGTACTTC.